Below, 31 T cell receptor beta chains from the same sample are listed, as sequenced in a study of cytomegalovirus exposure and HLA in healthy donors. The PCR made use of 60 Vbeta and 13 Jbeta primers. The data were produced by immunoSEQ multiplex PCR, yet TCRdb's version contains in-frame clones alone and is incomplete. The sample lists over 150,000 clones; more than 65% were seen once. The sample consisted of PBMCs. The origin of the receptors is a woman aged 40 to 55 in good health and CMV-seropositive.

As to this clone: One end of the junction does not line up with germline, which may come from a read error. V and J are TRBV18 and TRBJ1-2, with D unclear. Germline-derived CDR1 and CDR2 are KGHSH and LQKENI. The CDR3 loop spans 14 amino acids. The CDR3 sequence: CASSPTGSNYGYPF. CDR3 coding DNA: TGTGCCAGCTCACCTACCGGTTCCAACTATGGCTACCCCTTC.

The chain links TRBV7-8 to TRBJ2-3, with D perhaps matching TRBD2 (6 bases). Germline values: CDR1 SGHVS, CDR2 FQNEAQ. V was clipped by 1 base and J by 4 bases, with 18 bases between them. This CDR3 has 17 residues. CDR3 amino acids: CASSLVSPKRVADTQYF. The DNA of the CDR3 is TGTGCCAGCAGCTTAGTTTCTCCCAAGCGGGTTGCAGATACGCAGTATTTT. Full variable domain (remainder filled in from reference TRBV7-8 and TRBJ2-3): GAGVSQSPRYKVAKRGQDVALRCDPISGHVSLFWYQQALGQGPEFLTYFQNEAQLDKSGLPSDRFFAERPEGSVSTLKIQRTQQEDSAVYLCASSLVSPKRVADTQYFGPGTRLTVL.

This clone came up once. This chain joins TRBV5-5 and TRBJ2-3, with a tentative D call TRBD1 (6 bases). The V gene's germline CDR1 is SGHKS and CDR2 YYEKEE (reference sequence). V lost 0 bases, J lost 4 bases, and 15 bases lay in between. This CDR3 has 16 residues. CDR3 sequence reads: CASSLGGVGASDTQYF. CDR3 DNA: TGTGCCAGCAGCTTGGGTGGCGTGGGGGCATCAGATACGCAGTATTTT.

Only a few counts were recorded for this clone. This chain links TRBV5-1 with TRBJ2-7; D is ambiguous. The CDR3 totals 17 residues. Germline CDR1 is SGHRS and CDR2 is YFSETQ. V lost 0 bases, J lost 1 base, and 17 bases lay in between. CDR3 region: CASSLAVGWAASYEQYF. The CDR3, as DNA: TGCGCCAGCAGCTTGGCCGTCGGTTGGGCAGCTTCCTACGAGCAGTACTTC.

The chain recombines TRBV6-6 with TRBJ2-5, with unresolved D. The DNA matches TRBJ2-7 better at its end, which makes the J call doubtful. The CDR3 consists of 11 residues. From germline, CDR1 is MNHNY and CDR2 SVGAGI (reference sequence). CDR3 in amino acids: CASSPSYEQYF. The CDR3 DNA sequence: TGTGCCAGCAGCCCCTCCTACGAGCAGTACTTC.

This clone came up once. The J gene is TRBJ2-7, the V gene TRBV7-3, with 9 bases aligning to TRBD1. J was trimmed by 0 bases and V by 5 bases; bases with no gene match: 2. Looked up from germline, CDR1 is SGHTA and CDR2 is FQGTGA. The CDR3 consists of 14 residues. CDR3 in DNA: TGTGCCAGCAGCCAGGACAGGGGCTCCTACGAGCAGTACTTC. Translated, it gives CASSQDRGSYEQYF.

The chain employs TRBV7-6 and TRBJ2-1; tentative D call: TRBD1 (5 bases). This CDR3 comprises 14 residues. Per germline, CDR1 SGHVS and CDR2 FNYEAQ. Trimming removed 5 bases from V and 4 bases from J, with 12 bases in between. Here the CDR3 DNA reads TGTGCCAGCAGCGCCCTCGACAGATACAATGAGCAGTTCTTC. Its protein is CASSALDRYNEQFF.

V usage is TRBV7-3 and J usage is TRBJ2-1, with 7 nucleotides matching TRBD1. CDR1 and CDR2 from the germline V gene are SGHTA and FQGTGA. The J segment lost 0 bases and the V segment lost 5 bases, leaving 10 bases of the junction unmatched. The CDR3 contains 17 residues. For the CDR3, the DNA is TGTGCCAGCAGCCCCAAAGGGGGCCGGGGCTCCTACAATGAGCAGTTCTTC. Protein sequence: CASSPKGGRGSYNEQFF.

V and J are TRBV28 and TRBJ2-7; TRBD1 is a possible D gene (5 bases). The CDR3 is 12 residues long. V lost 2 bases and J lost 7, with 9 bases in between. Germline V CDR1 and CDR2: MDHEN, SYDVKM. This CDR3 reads CASSLARVEQYF. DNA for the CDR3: TGTGCCAGCAGTTTAGCCAGGGTGGAGCAGTACTTC.

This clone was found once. CDR3 nucleotide sequence: TGTGCCAGTGGACTAGAAGATACGCAGTATTTT. It encodes CASGLEDTQYF. This chain joins TRBV2 and TRBJ2-3; 7 bases line up with TRBD2. Germline V gene sequence: CDR1 SNHLY, CDR2 FYNNEI. The CDR3 length is 11 residues. Unmatched junction bases numbered 2, after V lost 9 bases and J lost 5 bases.

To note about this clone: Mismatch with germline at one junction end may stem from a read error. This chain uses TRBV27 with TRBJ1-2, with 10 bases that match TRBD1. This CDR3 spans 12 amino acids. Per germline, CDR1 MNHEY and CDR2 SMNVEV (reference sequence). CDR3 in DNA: TGTGCCACCGTAGACAGGGGGCAAGGCTACCCCTTC. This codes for CATVDRGQGYPF.

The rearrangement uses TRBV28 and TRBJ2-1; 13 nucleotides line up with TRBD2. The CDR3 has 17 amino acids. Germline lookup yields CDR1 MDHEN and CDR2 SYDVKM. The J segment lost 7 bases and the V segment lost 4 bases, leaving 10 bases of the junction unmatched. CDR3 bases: TGTGCCAGCAGTTCGGGACTAGCGGGAAACGATTTGAATGAGCAGTTCTTC. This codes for CASSSGLAGNDLNEQFF.

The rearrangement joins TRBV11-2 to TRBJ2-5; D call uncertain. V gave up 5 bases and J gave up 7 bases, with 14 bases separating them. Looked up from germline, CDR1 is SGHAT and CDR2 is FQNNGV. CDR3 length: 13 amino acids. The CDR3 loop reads CASSPRVDVTQYF. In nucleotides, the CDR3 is TGTGCCAGCAGCCCTCGGGTAGACGTGACCCAGTACTTC.

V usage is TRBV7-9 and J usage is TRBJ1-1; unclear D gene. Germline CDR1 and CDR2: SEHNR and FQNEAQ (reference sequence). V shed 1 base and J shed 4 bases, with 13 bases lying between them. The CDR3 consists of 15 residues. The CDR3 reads CASSLVAGLGTEAFF. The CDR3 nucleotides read TGTGCCAGCAGCTTAGTCGCGGGTCTTGGCACTGAAGCTTTCTTT.

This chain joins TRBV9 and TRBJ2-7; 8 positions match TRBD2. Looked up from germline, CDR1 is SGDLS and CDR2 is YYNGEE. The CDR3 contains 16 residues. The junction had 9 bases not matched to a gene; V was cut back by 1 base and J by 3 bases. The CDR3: CASSVSGGTRIYEQYF. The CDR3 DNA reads TGTGCCAGCAGCGTATCGGGGGGGACTAGAATCTACGAGCAGTACTTC.

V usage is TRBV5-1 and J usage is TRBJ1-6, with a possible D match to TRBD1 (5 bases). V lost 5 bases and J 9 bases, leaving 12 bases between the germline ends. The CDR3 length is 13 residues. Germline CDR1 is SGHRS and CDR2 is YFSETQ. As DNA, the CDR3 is TGCGCCAGCAGTACCGGGGGGGGTTCACCCCTCCACTTT. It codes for CASSTGGGSPLHF.

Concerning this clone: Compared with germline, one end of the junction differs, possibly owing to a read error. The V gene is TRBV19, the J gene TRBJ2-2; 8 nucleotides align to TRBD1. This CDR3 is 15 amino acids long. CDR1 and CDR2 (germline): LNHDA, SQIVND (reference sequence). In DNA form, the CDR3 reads TGTGCCACTAGTAAACAGGGGGCGAACACCGGGGAGCTGTTTTTT. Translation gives CATSKQGANTGELFF.

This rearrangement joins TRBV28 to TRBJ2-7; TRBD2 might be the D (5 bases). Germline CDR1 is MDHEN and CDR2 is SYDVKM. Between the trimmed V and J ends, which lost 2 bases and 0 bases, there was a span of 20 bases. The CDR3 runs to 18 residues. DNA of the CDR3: TGTGCCAGCAGTTTAATTTCGGAGAGCGGTTTCCGCTCCTACGAGCAGTACTTC. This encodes CASSLISESGFRSYEQYF.

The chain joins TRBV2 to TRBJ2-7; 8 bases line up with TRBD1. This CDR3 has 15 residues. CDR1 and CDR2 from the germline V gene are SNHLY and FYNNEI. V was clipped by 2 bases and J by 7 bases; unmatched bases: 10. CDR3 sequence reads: CASSELWQGAGEQYF. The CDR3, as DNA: TGTGCCAGCAGTGAACTGTGGCAGGGGGCGGGAGAGCAGTACTTC.

The CDR3 DNA sequence: TGTGCCAGCAGTCACCCGACAATATCCGGGGAGCTGTTTTTT. Translated, it gives CASSHPTISGELFF. The chain couples TRBV6-6 to TRBJ2-2; D is unresolved. The CDR3 consists of 14 residues. The germline CDR1 and CDR2 sequences are MNHNY and SVGAGI (reference sequence). Trimming took off 5 bases at V and 6 bases at J, with 13 bases between the two ends.

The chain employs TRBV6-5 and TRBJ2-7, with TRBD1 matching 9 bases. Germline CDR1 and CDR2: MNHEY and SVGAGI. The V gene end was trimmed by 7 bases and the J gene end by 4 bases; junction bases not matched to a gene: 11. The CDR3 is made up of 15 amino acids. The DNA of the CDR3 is TGTGCCAGCACCCCTCCAGGGACAGGGAGGTACGAGCAGTACTTC. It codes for CASTPPGTGRYEQYF.

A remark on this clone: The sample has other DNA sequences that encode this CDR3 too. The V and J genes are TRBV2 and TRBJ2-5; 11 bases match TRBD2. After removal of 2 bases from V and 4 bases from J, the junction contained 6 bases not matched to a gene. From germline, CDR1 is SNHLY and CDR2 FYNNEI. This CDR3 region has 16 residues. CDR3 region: CASSERLAGGGETQYF. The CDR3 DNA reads TGTGCCAGCAGTGAACGTCTAGCGGGAGGCGGAGAGACCCAGTACTTC.

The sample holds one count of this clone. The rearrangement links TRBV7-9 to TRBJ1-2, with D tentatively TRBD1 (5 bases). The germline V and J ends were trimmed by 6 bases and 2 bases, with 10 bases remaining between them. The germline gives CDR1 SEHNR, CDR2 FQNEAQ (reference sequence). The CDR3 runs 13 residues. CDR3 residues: CASRTSGNYGYTF. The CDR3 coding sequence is TGTGCCAGCAGGACATCAGGGAACTATGGCTACACCTTC.

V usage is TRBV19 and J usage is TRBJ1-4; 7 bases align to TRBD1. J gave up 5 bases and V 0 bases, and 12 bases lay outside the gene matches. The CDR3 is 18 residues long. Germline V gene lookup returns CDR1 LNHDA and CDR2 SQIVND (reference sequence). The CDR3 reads CASSIDGTATPVNEKLFF. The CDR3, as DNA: TGTGCCAGTAGTATAGATGGGACAGCTACACCAGTCAATGAAAAACTGTTTTTT. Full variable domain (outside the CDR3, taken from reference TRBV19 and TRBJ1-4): DGGITQSPKYLFRKEGQNVTLSCEQNLNHDAMYWYRQDPGQGLRLIYYSQIVNDFQKGDIAEGYSVSREKKESFPLTVTSAQKNPTAFYLCASSIDGTATPVNEKLFFGSGTQLSVL.

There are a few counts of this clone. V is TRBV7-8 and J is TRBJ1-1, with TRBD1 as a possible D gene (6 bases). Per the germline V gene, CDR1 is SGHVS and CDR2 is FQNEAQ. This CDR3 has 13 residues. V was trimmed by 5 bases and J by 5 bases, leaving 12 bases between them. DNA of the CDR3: TGTGCCAGCAGCGAACAGGGTTGGACTGAAGCTTTCTTT. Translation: CASSEQGWTEAFF.

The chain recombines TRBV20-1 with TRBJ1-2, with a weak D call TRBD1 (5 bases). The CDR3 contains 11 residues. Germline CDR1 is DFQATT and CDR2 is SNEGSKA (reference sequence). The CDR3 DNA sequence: TGCAGCCTAGACAGCAACTATGGCTACACCTTC. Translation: CSLDSNYGYTF.

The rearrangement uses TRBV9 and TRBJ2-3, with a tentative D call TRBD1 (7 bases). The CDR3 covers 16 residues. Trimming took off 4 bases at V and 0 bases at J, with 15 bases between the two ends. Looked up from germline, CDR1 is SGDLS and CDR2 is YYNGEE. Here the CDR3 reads CASSQGDLASTDTQYF. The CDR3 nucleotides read TGTGCCAGCAGCCAGGGGGACTTAGCTAGCACAGATACGCAGTATTTT.

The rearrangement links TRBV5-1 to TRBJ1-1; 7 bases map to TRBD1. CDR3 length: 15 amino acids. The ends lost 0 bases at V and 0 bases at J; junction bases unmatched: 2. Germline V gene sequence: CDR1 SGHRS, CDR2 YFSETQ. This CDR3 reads CASSLAGQVNTEAFF. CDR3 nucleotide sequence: TGCGCCAGCAGCTTGGCCGGACAGGTGAACACTGAAGCTTTCTTT.

The CDR3 coding sequence is TGTGCCAGCAGCGTAGGTAACAGGGGGCGTCCCGGGGAGCTGTTTTTT. The encoded protein is CASSVGNRGRPGELFF. The chain combines TRBV9 with TRBJ2-2; 9 bases agree with TRBD1. V gave up 0 bases and J gave up 6 bases; unmatched junction bases: 6. CDR3 length equals 16 residues. Per the germline V gene, CDR1 is SGDLS and CDR2 is YYNGEE.

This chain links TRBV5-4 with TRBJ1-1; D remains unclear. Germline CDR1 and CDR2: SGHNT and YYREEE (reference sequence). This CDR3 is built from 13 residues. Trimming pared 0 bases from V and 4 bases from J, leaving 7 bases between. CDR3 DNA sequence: TGTGCCAGCAGCTTGGACAGAATCACTGAAGCTTTCTTT. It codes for CASSLDRITEAFF. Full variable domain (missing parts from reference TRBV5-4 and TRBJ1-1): ETGVTQSPTHLIKTRGQQVTLRCSSQSGHNTVSWYQQALGQGPQFIFQYYREEENGRGNFPPRFSGLQFPNYSSELNVNALELDDSALYLCASSLDRITEAFFGQGTRLTVV.

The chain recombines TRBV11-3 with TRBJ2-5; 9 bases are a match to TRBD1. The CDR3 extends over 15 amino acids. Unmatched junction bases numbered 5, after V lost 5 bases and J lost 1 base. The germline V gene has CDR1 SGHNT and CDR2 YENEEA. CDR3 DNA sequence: TGTGCCAGCAGCACAGGACAGGGGCTCCAAGAGACCCAGTACTTC. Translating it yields CASSTGQGLQETQYF.